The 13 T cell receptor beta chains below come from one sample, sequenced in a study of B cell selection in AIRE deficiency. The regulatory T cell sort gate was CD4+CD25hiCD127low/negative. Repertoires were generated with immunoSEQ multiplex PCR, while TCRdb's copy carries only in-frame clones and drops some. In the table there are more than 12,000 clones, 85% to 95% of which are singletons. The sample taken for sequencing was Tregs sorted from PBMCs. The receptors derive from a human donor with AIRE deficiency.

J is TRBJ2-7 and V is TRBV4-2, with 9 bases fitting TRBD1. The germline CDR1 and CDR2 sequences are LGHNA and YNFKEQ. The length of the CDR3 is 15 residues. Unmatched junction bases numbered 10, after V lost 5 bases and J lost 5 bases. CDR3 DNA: TGTGCCAGCAGCTTGGTTGGGACAGGGTGGGACGAGCAGTACTTC. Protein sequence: CASSLVGTGWDEQYF.

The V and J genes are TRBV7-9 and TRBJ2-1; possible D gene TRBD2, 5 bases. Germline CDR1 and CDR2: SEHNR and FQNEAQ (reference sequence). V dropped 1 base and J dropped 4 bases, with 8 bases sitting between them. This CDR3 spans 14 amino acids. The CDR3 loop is CASSLVGNYNEQFF. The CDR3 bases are TGTGCCAGCAGCTTAGTCGGGAATTACAATGAGCAGTTCTTC.

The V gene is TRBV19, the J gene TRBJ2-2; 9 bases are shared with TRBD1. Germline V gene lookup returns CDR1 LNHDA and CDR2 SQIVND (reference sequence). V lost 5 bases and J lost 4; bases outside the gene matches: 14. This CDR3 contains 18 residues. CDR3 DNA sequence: TGTGCCAGTAGTCTCGGGACAGGGTTGAGGGTATTCACCGGGGAGCTGTTTTTT. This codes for CASSLGTGLRVFTGELFF.

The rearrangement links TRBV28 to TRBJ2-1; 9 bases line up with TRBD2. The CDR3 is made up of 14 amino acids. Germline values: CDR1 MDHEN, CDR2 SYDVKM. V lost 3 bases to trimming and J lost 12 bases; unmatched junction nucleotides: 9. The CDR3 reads CASSFPTSGSRQFF. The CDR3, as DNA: TGTGCCAGCAGTTTCCCAACTAGCGGGTCTAGGCAGTTCTTC.

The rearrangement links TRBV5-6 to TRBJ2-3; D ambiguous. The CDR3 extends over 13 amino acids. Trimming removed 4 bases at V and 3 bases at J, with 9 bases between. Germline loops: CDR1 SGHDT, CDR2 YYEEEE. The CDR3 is CASSLQVTDTQYF. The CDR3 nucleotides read TGTGCCAGCAGCCTGCAGGTTACAGATACGCAGTATTTT.

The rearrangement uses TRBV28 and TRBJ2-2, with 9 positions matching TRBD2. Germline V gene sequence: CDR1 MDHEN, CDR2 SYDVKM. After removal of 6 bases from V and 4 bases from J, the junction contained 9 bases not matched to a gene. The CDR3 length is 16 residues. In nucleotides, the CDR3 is TGTGCCAGCAGAAATATCGGCGGGAGGGTCACCGGGGAGCTGTTTTTT. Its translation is CASRNIGGRVTGELFF. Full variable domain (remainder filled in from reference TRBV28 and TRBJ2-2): DVKVTQSSRYLVKRTGEKVFLECVQDMDHENMFWYRQDPGLGLRLIYFSYDVKMKEKGDIPEGYSVSREKKERFSLILESASTNQTSMYLCASRNIGGRVTGELFFGEGSRLTVL.

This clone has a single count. In DNA, the CDR3 is TGTGCCATCAGTGGAAACTACGAGCAGTACTTC. This sequence encodes CAISGNYEQYF. The V gene is TRBV10-3, the J gene TRBJ2-7, with unresolved D. V was clipped by 4 bases and J by 3 bases, with 4 bases between them. The CDR3 totals 11 residues. Germline V CDR1 and CDR2: ENHRY, SYGVKD.

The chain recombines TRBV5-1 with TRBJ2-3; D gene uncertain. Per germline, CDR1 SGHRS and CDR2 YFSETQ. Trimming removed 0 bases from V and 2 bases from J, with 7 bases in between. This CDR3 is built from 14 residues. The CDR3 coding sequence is TGCGCCAGCAGCTTGGGTCGGCTCACAGATACGCAGTATTTT. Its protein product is CASSLGRLTDTQYF.

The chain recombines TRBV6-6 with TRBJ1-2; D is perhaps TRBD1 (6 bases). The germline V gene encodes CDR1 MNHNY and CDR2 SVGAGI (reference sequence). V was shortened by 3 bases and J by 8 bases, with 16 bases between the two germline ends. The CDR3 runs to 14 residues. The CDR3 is CASSYGRQVAGYTF. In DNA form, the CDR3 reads TGTGCCAGCAGTTATGGTCGACAGGTGGCGGGCTACACCTTC.

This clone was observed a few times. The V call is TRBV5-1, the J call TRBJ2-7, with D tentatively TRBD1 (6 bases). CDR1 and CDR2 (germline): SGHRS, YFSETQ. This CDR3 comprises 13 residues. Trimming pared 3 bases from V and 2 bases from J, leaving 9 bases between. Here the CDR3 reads CASSYRETYEQYF. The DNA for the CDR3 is TGCGCCAGCAGCTACAGGGAAACCTACGAGCAGTACTTC.

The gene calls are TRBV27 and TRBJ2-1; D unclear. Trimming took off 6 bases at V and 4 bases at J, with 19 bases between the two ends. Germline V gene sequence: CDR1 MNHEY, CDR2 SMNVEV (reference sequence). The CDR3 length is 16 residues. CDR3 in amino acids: CASSPTRTTSYNEQFF. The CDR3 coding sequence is TGTGCCAGCAGCCCCACCCGAACCACATCGTACAATGAGCAGTTCTTC.

The CDR3 region has the DNA TGTGCCAGCAGCAGAAGAAATATGTATGGCTACACCTTC. Protein product: CASSRRNMYGYTF. The chain recombines TRBV28 with TRBJ1-2; D uncertain. Trimming removed 6 bases from V and 5 bases from J, with 13 bases in between. The germline gives CDR1 MDHEN, CDR2 SYDVKM. The CDR3 runs to 13 residues.

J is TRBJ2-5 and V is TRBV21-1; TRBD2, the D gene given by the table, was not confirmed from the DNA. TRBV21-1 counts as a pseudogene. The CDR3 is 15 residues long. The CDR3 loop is CASSDLQRFRETQYF. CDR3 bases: TGTGCCAGCAGCGATCTTCAGAGGTTTCGGGAGACCCAGTACTTC.